This TCR beta chain was retrieved from a study of shared clonotypes between healthy human individuals. Findings of the study overall: Tissues were not sampled, only blood, and their repertoires likely differ.

Trimming pared 3 bases from V and 2 bases from J, leaving 11 bases between. Germline V lookup: CDR1 SEHNR, CDR2 FQNEAQ (reference sequence). The CDR3 is 14 amino acids. Profiled with immunoSEQ multiplex PCR; TCRdb holds only in-frame clones, not every one. The table lists some 1.5 million clones, around 97% of them singletons, with roughly 1.2% in the top ten. Concerning this clone: Its target is not known.

The clonotype originates from a man in his thirties or forties in good health. The sequencing sample was made of naive CD4+ T cells sorted from blood. Subset meaning: CD45RA+ positively selected. This chain joins TRBV7-9 and TRBJ2-7; no clear D. The CDR3 loop reads CASSFSAETYEQYF. In DNA, the CDR3 is TGTGCCAGCAGCTTCTCGGCGGAGACCTACGAGCAGTACTTC.